This TCR beta chain is from a study of blood T cell repertoires in COVID-19. The overall study: T cells, B-cell-depleted T cells, or PBMCs supplied cDNA or gDNA.

Libraries were prepared by immunoSEQ multiplex PCR; TCRdb keeps only in-frame clonotypes and omits some of them. The sample has under 300,000 clones, 86% seen once. The CDR3 has 20 residues. The trim removed 0 bases at V and 3 bases at J, leaving 11 bases unmatched. Germline CDR1 and CDR2: SGHNT and YENEEA. The clonotype was recovered from a woman under 40 with active or convalescent COVID-19. The V gene is TRBV11-3, the J gene TRBJ1-4; 12 nucleotides agree with TRBD1. Sequencing used peripheral blood. CDR3: CASSLEFGTGGVLANEKLFF. The CDR3 DNA reads TGTGCCAGCAGCTTAGAATTTGGGACAGGGGGCGTATTGGCTAATGAAAAACTGTTTTTT.